What follows are 6 T cell receptor beta chains derived from one specimen sequenced in a study of blood T cell repertoires in COVID-19. Assay: immunoSEQ multiplex PCR; the TCRdb copy retains only in-frame clones and omits some. The table lists around 120,000 clones, around 78% of them singletons. Sequenced material: peripheral blood. These receptors all come from a man in his 70s with acute or convalescent COVID-19.

The rearrangement joins TRBV7-2 to TRBJ2-5; D not certain. CDR1 and CDR2 (germline): SGHTA, FQGNSA. V was trimmed by 5 bases and J by 2 bases, leaving 6 bases between them. The CDR3 has 12 residues. The CDR3 sequence: CASSPFQETQYF. As DNA, the CDR3 is TGTGCCAGCAGCCCGTTTCAAGAGACCCAGTACTTC.

The rearrangement uses TRBV9 and TRBJ2-1; unclear D gene. The CDR3 totals 14 residues. The ends were cut back, 0 bases at V and 6 bases at J, with 10 bases in the middle. Per the germline V gene, CDR1 is SGDLS and CDR2 is YYNGEE. The CDR3 is CASSVGTVFNEQFF. In DNA, the CDR3 is TGTGCCAGCAGCGTAGGAACTGTTTTCAATGAGCAGTTCTTC. The variable domain in full, completed from reference TRBV9 and TRBJ2-1, reads DSGVTQTPKHLITATGQRVTLRCSPRSGDLSVYWYQQSLDQGLQFLIQYYNGEERAKGNILERFSAQQFPDLHSELNLSSLELGDSALYFCASSVGTVFNEQFFGPGTRLTVL.

The chain recombines TRBV7-6 with TRBJ2-1; 10 bases line up with TRBD2. Germline V gene lookup returns CDR1 SGHVS and CDR2 FNYEAQ. CDR3 length equals 16 residues. Trimming removed 1 base from V and 5 bases from J; junction bases left unmatched: 5. The CDR3 DNA reads TGTGCCAGCAGCTTAGGGCCTAGCGGGAGAAACAATGAGCAGTTCTTC. Protein sequence: CASSLGPSGRNNEQFF.

The chain joins TRBV4-3 to TRBJ1-4; D not resolved. The V end lost 1 base, the J end lost 4 bases, and 10 bases lay between the germline ends. Germline V gives CDR1 LGHNA, CDR2 YSLEER. CDR3 length equals 15 residues. The DNA for the CDR3 is TGCGCCAGCAGCCAAGGGGCGGGCGGTAATGAAAAACTGTTTTTT. Protein: CASSQGAGGNEKLFF.

The chain carries TRBV19 and TRBJ1-2; D unresolved. Germline lookup yields CDR1 LNHDA and CDR2 SQIVND (reference sequence). Deletions cut 4 bases from V and 5 bases from J, with 14 bases between. The CDR3 loop spans 14 amino acids. CDR3 sequence reads: CASSTGPMTYGYTF. The CDR3 DNA reads TGTGCCAGTAGTACCGGTCCTATGACTTATGGCTACACCTTC.

The chain links TRBV28 to TRBJ1-2; no clear D. The CDR3 contains 15 residues. V was trimmed by 2 bases and J by 0 bases, leaving 10 bases between them. Germline V gene data show CDR1 as MDHEN and CDR2 as SYDVKM. The CDR3 coding sequence is TGTGCCAGCAGTTTAAGTGCGATTTCTAACTATGGCTACACCTTC. Translating it yields CASSLSAISNYGYTF.